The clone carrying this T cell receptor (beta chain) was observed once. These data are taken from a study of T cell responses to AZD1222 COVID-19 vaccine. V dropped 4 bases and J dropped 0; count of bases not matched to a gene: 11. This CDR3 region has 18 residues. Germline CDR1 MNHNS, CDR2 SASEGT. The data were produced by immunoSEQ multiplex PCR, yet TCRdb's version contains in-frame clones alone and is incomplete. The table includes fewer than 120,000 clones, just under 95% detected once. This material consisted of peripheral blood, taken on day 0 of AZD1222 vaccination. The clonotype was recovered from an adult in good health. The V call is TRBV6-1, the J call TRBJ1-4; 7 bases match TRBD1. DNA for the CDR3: TGTGCCAGCAGTGCCCAGGGACAGAGGATTACAACTAATGAAAAACTGTTTTTT. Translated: CASSAQGQRITTNEKLFF.